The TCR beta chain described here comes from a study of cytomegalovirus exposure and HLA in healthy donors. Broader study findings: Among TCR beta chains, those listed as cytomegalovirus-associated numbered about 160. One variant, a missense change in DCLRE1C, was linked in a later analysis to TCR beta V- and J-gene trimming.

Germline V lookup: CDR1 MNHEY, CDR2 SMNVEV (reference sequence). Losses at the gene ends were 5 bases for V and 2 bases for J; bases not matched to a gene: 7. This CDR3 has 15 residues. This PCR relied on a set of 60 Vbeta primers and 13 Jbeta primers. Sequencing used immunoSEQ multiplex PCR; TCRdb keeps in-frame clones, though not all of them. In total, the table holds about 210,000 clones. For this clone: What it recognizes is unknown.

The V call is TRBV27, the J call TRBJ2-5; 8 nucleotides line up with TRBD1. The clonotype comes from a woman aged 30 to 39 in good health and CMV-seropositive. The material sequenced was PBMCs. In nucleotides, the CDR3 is TGTGCCAGCAGTCCGTGGACAGGGTATCAAGAGACCCAGTACTTC. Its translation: CASSPWTGYQETQYF.